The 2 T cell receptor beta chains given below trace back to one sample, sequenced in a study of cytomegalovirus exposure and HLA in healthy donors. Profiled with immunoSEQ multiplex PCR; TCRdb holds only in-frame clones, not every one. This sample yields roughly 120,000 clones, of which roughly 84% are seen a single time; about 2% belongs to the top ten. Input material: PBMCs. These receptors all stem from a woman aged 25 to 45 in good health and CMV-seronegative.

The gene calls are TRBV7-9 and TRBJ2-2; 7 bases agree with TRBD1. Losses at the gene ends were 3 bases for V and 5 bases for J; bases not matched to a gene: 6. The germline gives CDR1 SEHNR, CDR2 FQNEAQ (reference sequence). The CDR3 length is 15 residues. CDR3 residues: CASSFDRVVTGELFF. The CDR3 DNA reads TGTGCCAGCAGCTTCGACAGGGTGGTTACCGGGGAGCTGTTTTTT.

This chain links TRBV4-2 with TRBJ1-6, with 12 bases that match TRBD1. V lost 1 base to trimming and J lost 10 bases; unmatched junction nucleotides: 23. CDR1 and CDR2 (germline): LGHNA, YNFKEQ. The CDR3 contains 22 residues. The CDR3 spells CASSQGRFRDRGLPPELSPLHF. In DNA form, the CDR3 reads TGTGCCAGCAGCCAAGGCCGCTTCAGGGACAGGGGGCTTCCCCCCGAATTATCACCCCTCCACTTT.